This entry lists 11 T cell receptor beta chains sequenced from one sample in a study of T cells expressing NK-cell markers. TCRdb reanalyzed the 5' RACE reads, giving one entry per CDR3 protein sequence and no DNA. The listing contains about 550,000 distinct CDR3 sequences. What was sequenced was blood T cells: a sorted CD56 or NKG2C T cell subset, CD4+ or CD8+ T cells, or bulk PBMC T cells (not recorded which). The receptors originated from a man younger than 30 in good health.

CDR3 protein: CASSPTGSSGNQPQHF. The rearrangement joins TRBV3-1 to TRBJ1-5; the D call from TCRdb, TRBD1, cannot be confirmed without DNA. CDR1 and CDR2 (germline): LGHDT, YNNKEL (reference sequence). The CDR3 sequence is 16 residues long.

The chain's CDR3 is CAISTTTSGRADEQFF. The genes are TRBV10-3 and TRBJ2-1; the D call of TRBD2 rests on TCRdb alone, since no DNA is present to check it. Germline V gene sequence: CDR1 ENHRY, CDR2 SYGVKD. This CDR3 comprises 16 residues.

V gene TRBV7-2 combines with J gene TRBJ2-3; TCRdb's D gene call, TRBD2, goes unchecked for lack of DNA. The CDR3 consists of 13 residues. The germline gives CDR1 SGHTA, CDR2 FQGNSA. Here the CDR3 reads CASTLPLDDTQYF.

J is TRBJ2-3 and V is TRBV5-7; as DNA is missing, the TRBD2 call by TCRdb cannot be tested. TRBV5-7 is filed as an ORF, its function uncertain. CDR3 length: 15 amino acids. CDR3: CASSLVRGSTDTQYF.

This chain links TRBV11-2 with TRBJ2-1. Germline V lookup: CDR1 SGHAT, CDR2 FQNNGV. This CDR3 is 14 amino acids long. The CDR3 here is CASSLVDPSNEQFF.

The chain couples TRBV6-5 to TRBJ2-1; TCRdb picks TRBD2, but there is no DNA to check that call. This CDR3 has 16 residues. CDR1 is MNHEY, CDR2 SVGAGI, per germline. CDR3 residues: CASSYSMAGGSYEQFF.

The chain joins TRBV12-3 or TRBV12-4 to TRBJ2-5; without DNA, the TCRdb call of TRBD2 cannot be checked. This CDR3 has 15 residues. The CDR3: CASSESGRAGETQYF.

V gene TRBV5-5 combines with J gene TRBJ2-5. The CDR3 spans 14 residues. Germline CDR1 is SGHKS and CDR2 is YYEKEE (reference sequence). The CDR3 spells CASSWDQQRLTQYF. Using reference TRBV5-5 and TRBJ2-5 for the parts outside the CDR3, the full variable domain is DAGVTQSPTHLIKTRGQQVTLRCSPISGHKSVSWYQQVLGQGPQFIFQYYEKEERGRGNFPDRFSARQFPNYSSELNVNALLLGDSALYLCASSWDQQRLTQYFGPGTRLLVL.

J is TRBJ1-4 and V is TRBV20-1. Germline V gene sequence: CDR1 DFQATT, CDR2 SNEGSKA (reference sequence). The CDR3 is 14 amino acids. The CDR3 protein is CSASPGLNNEKLFF.

The chain joins TRBV5-1 to TRBJ2-5; the TCRdb call, TRBD2, lacks DNA for checking. Germline loops: CDR1 SGHRS, CDR2 YFSETQ. The CDR3 totals 16 residues. The CDR3 spells CASSLDPQGLQETQYF. The whole variable domain, filled in from reference TRBV5-1 and TRBJ2-5, reads KAGVTQTPRYLIKTRGQQVTLSCSPISGHRSVSWYQQTPGQGLQFLFEYFSETQRNKGNFPGRFSGRQFSNSRSEMNVSTLELGDSALYLCASSLDPQGLQETQYFGPGTRLLVL.

The rearrangement joins TRBV5-1 to TRBJ2-5; without DNA, the TCRdb call of TRBD2 cannot be checked. CDR1 and CDR2 from the germline V gene are SGHRS and YFSETQ. There are 17 residues in the CDR3. The CDR3 reads CASSLDKTSGSIETQYF.